A selection of T cell receptor beta chains follows, all from one sample in a study of early T cells in non-severe SARS-CoV-2 infection. Via MiXCR, TCRdb re-called the 5' RACE reads, giving one row per CDR3 protein. Of under 70,000 distinct CDR3 sequences detected, roughly 12% appear once; the ten largest clones hold approximately 4.2%. Sequenced sample: whole blood. Source of these receptors: an adult who was a healthcare worker with PCR-confirmed SARS-CoV-2 infection or an uninfected control (not recorded which). Each CDR3 is given with its conserved first and last residue. A clone size is listed for some rows: how often the clone was seen (once, few, many), or a class if it is expanded.

length: 11; J: TRBJ1-1; size: few; V: TRBV29-1; CDR3: CSVSVGPEAFF
length: 13; J: TRBJ2-1; size: -; V: TRBV13; CDR3: CASSLGTGTEQFF
length: 19; J: TRBJ2-1; size: -; V: TRBV7-9; CDR3: CASSSTSGLAGEAYNEQFF
length: 14; J: TRBJ2-1; size: many; V: TRBV20-1; CDR3: CSARVATPPNEQFF
length: 12; J: TRBJ2-1; size: many; V: TRBV12-3/TRBV12-4; CDR3: CASRRDMPEQFF
length: 13; J: TRBJ1-5; size: many; V: TRBV29-1; CDR3: CSVLLGDRQPQHF
length: 13; J: TRBJ2-2; size: few; V: TRBV11-3; CDR3: CASSFLEGGELFF
length: 11; J: TRBJ2-3; size: many; V: TRBV12-3/TRBV12-4; CDR3: CASREADTQYF
length: 15; J: TRBJ2-5; size: many; V: TRBV29-1; CDR3: CSVEDMRGAQETQYF
length: 16; J: TRBJ1-2; size: many; V: TRBV7-8; CDR3: CASSENRGAHNYGYTF
length: 13; J: TRBJ1-1; size: many; V: TRBV20-1; CDR3: CSASERPGAEAFF
length: 15; J: TRBJ2-1; size: many; V: TRBV12-3/TRBV12-4; CDR3: CASSSLAGRNNEQFF
length: 15; J: TRBJ2-3; size: -; V: TRBV5-6; CDR3: CASSFRWARTDTQYF
length: 13; J: TRBJ2-5; size: many; V: TRBV27; CDR3: CASSLAEEETQYF
length: 15; J: TRBJ2-2; size: few; V: TRBV9; CDR3: CASSVVGGYTGELFF
length: 15; J: TRBJ2-1; size: few; V: TRBV12-3/TRBV12-4; CDR3: CASSLGQGGYNEQFF
length: 15; J: TRBJ2-7; size: many; V: TRBV6-5; CDR3: CASSRSTGGMYEQYF
length: 15; J: TRBJ1-5; size: -; V: TRBV19; CDR3: CASRVWGTGDQPQHF
length: 12; J: TRBJ2-1; size: many; V: TRBV12-3/TRBV12-4; CDR3: CASRFTYNEQFF
length: 15; J: TRBJ2-7; size: many; V: TRBV6-5; CDR3: CASNSLGGPTYEQYF
length: 13; J: TRBJ2-7; size: many; V: TRBV28; CDR3: CASTSSRGSEQYF
length: 14; J: TRBJ2-2; size: many; V: TRBV6-2/TRBV6-3; CDR3: CASSYTGGTGELFF
length: 12; J: TRBJ2-1; size: many; V: TRBV12-3/TRBV12-4; CDR3: CASSSGFNEQFF
length: 15; J: TRBJ2-3; size: once; V: TRBV24-1; CDR3: CATSDGQGVKDTQYF
length: 16; J: TRBJ2-2; size: -; V: TRBV12-3/TRBV12-4; CDR3: CASSLRAGVNTGELFF
length: 14; J: TRBJ2-5; size: -; V: TRBV7-3; CDR3: CASSSTGSGETQYF
length: 14; J: TRBJ2-7; size: few; V: TRBV11-2; CDR3: CASSLEAPGTEQYF
length: 19; J: TRBJ2-3; size: many; V: TRBV13; CDR3: CASSASWDHLFGSTDTQYF
length: 15; J: TRBJ2-3; size: -; V: TRBV12-3/TRBV12-4; CDR3: CASRPDRAYTDTQYF
length: 15; J: TRBJ2-3; size: few; V: TRBV20-1; CDR3: CSARVFSGSTDTQYF
length: 19; J: TRBJ2-1; size: few; V: TRBV4-1; CDR3: CASSQGRARTSGAQREQFF
length: 15; J: TRBJ1-1; size: few; V: TRBV7-9; CDR3: CASSWTGQSYTEAFF
length: 13; J: TRBJ1-2; size: -; V: TRBV27; CDR3: CASSLTGDYGYTF
length: 14; J: TRBJ2-7; size: few; V: TRBV30; CDR3: CAWSVGQAGYEQYF
length: 18; J: TRBJ2-1; size: few; V: TRBV2; CDR3: CASSWTSGSPSSYNEQFF
length: 14; J: TRBJ2-3; size: -; V: TRBV30; CDR3: CAWGAGVSTDTQYF
length: 12; J: TRBJ2-3; size: many; V: TRBV11-2; CDR3: CASSLEADTQYF
length: 17; J: TRBJ2-7; size: many; V: TRBV5-4; CDR3: CASSLGGVAGDSYEQYF
length: 12; J: TRBJ1-2; size: many; V: TRBV11-2; CDR3: CASSLEGNGYTF
length: 11; J: TRBJ2-1; size: many; V: TRBV29-1; CDR3: CSVQGYNEQFF
length: 14; J: TRBJ1-1; size: many; V: TRBV20-1; CDR3: CSARDRGVSTEAFF